This T cell receptor (beta chain) was obtained from a study of T cell responses to AZD1222 COVID-19 vaccine. Study overall: Second-dose groups at about 4 or about 12 weeks were pooled.

In this sample, this clone turned up many times. With V trimmed by 6 bases and J by 11 bases, 9 bases remained unmatched. Per the germline V gene, CDR1 is MNHEY and CDR2 is SMNVEV (reference sequence). The CDR3 has 14 amino acids. Produced via immunoSEQ multiplex PCR; TCRdb's table is partial and in-frame only. The table includes about 140,000 clones, just over 85% detected once. This sequence was found in an adult in good health. The chain combines TRBV27 with TRBJ1-6; 8 bases are a match to TRBD1. Sequencing used peripheral blood, obtained on day 0 of AZD1222 vaccination. DNA of the CDR3: TGTGCCAGCAGGCTCGGGGACAGGTGGGCACCCCTCCACTTT. This gives the protein CASRLGDRWAPLHF.